The 5 T cell receptor beta chains below come from one sample, sequenced in a study of OX40 agonist ivuxolimab in advanced cancers. The data were produced by immunoSEQ multiplex PCR, yet TCRdb's version contains in-frame clones alone and is incomplete. The sample records roughly 6,000 clones, 70% to 75% being singletons. The specimen was CD4+ or CD8+ T cells sorted from blood, collected in a trial of the OX40 agonist ivuxolimab. The receptors stem from an adult with an advanced solid tumor such as melanoma, head and neck, liver or kidney cancer.

In this sample, this clone is medium-sized. The chain uses TRBV11-2 and TRBJ2-5; 11 bases match TRBD2. The CDR3 runs 15 residues. Trimming at V came to 5 bases and at J to 2 bases, leaving 4 bases not matched to a gene. The germline V gene has CDR1 SGHAT and CDR2 FQNNGV. The CDR3 loop is CASSEGLAEQETQYF. CDR3 DNA: TGTGCCAGCAGCGAGGGACTAGCGGAACAAGAGACCCAGTACTTC.

DNA of the CDR3: TGCGCCAGCAGTCCCCAGCGGGGGGGCCCAGATACGCAGTATTTT. It encodes CASSPQRGGPDTQYF. The chain carries TRBV5-1 and TRBJ2-3; TRBD2 aligns across 10 bases. CDR1 and CDR2 from the germline V gene are SGHRS and YFSETQ. The V segment lost 5 bases and the J segment 4 bases; nucleotides outside the gene matches: 7. The CDR3 totals 15 residues.

This clone was seen a handful of times. The chain couples TRBV7-9 to TRBJ2-3; 9 bases map to TRBD2. The CDR3 runs 15 residues. Unmatched junction bases numbered 3, after V lost 1 base and J lost 4 bases. Germline CDR1 SEHNR, CDR2 FQNEAQ (reference sequence). CDR3 nucleotides: TGTGCCAGCAGCTTAGGCGGGGGGGTAGCAGATACGCAGTATTTT. Translating it yields CASSLGGGVADTQYF.

By share of the sample, this clone is medium-sized. The chain has TRBV6-1 and TRBJ2-3, with 7 bases matching TRBD1. The V gene end was trimmed by 1 base and the J gene end by 5 bases; junction bases not matched to a gene: 9. Germline V gene lookup returns CDR1 MNHNS and CDR2 SASEGT. The CDR3 runs 16 residues. The CDR3 spells CASSEGWTGGGDTQYF. DNA for the CDR3: TGTGCCAGCAGTGAAGGCTGGACAGGAGGAGGAGATACGCAGTATTTT.

This clone was observed a few times. The CDR3: CASSLTGANTEAFF. The CDR3 coding sequence is TGTGCCAGCAGCCTGACCGGAGCCAACACTGAAGCTTTCTTT. The V call is TRBV7-8, the J call TRBJ1-1, with D uncertain. Germline V gene data show CDR1 as SGHVS and CDR2 as FQNEAQ. The CDR3 length is 14 residues. Between the trimmed V and J ends, which lost 5 bases and 2 bases, there was a span of 12 bases. The full variable domain, completed using reference TRBV7-8 and TRBJ1-1, is GAGVSQSPRYKVAKRGQDVALRCDPISGHVSLFWYQQALGQGPEFLTYFQNEAQLDKSGLPSDRFFAERPEGSVSTLKIQRTQQEDSAVYLCASSLTGANTEAFFGQGTRLTVV.